The 6 T cell receptor beta chains below come from one sample, sequenced in a study of the immune and genomic landscape of osteosarcoma. Primary, local recurrence and metastasis osteosarcoma tumors were taken after treatment from poor-prognosis patients. Method: immunoSEQ multiplex PCR; TCRdb's copy keeps in-frame clones and lacks some. The table records several thousand clones, around 80% of them present only once. The sequenced sample consisted of osteosarcoma tumor tissue from the lung. Every receptor here comes from a human donor with osteosarcoma.

This clone was seen only a few times. The rearrangement links TRBV9 to TRBJ1-1, with 10 bases that match TRBD1. V lost 4 bases to trimming and J lost 1 base; unmatched junction nucleotides: 10. Per germline, CDR1 SGDLS and CDR2 YYNGEE. There are 17 residues in the CDR3. The CDR3: CASSPQPGTGENTEAFF. CDR3 coding DNA: TGTGCCAGCAGCCCCCAGCCCGGGACAGGGGAGAACACTGAAGCTTTCTTT.

The chain has TRBV5-8 and TRBJ1-6, with TRBD1 matching over 7 bases. The CDR3 consists of 14 residues. Unmatched junction bases numbered 8, after V lost 5 bases and J lost 9 bases. Germline CDR1 reads SGHTS; CDR2 reads YDEGEE. In DNA form, the CDR3 reads TGTGCCAGCAGGATAGGGGGCGCGAGTTCACCCCTCCACTTT. It codes for CASRIGGASSPLHF.

Relative to its sample, this clone is large. V usage is TRBV19 and J usage is TRBJ1-2; 7 bases match TRBD1. CDR1 LNHDA and CDR2 SQIVND come from the germline V gene (reference sequence). The CDR3 covers 13 residues. The ends lost 9 bases at V and 5 bases at J; junction bases unmatched: 9. CDR3 nucleotides: TGTGCCAGCAACAGGGGCCACTTTTATGGCTACACCTTC. It is translated as CASNRGHFYGYTF. The full variable domain, in which reference TRBV19 and TRBJ1-2 provide the parts outside the CDR3, is DGGITQSPKYLFRKEGQNVTLSCEQNLNHDAMYWYRQDPGQGLRLIYYSQIVNDFQKGDIAEGYSVSREKKESFPLTVTSAQKNPTAFYLCASNRGHFYGYTFGSGTRLTVV.

This clone was detected a few times. The junction departs from germline at one end; a sequencing error may be responsible. The chain uses TRBV7-7 and TRBJ2-1; D is possibly TRBD1 or TRBD2 (5 bases each). CDR1 and CDR2 from the germline V gene are SSHAT and FNYEAQ (reference sequence). The CDR3 is 15 amino acids. The CDR3 DNA follows: TGTGCTAGCAGCTTAGACGGGGCCAGCTACAATGAGCAGTTCTTC. It codes for CASSLDGASYNEQFF.

CDR3 coding DNA: TGTGCCAGCAGTCCGGGACAGAGTCGGGAAAAACTGTTTTTT. This codes for CASSPGQSREKLFF. The rearrangement uses TRBV6-6 and TRBJ1-4; 7 bases match TRBD1. CDR3 length: 14 residues. V was pared by 5 bases and J by 8 bases, with 8 bases of the junction left unmatched. The germline V gene encodes CDR1 MNHNY and CDR2 SVGAGI (reference sequence).

This chain joins TRBV30 and TRBJ1-5, with TRBD1 matching 9 bases. The V segment lost 2 bases and the J segment 3 bases; nucleotides outside the gene matches: 8. The germline V gene has CDR1 GTSNPN and CDR2 SVGIG (reference sequence). CDR3 length: 16 residues. CDR3 nucleotides: TGTGCCTGGAGTCGAAAACGACAGGGGGACAATCAGCCCCAGCATTTT. Amino acids: CAWSRKRQGDNQPQHF.